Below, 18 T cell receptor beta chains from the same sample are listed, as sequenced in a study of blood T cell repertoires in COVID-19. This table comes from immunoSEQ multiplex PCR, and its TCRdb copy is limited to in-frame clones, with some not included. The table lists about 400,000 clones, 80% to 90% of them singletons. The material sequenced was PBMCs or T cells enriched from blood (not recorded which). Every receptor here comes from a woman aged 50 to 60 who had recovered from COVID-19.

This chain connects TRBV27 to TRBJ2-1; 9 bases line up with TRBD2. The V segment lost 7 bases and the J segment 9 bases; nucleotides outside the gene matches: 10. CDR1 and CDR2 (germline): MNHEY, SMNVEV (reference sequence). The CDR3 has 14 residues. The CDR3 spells CASTFSGGLSEQFF. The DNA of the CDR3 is TGTGCCAGCACCTTCAGCGGGGGGCTGAGTGAGCAGTTCTTC.

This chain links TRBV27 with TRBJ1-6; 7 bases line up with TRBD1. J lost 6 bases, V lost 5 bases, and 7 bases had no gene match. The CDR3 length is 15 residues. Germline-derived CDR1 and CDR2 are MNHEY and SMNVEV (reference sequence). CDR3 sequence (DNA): TGTGCCAGCAGTGCCCGGACAGGCCCTAATTCACCCCTCCACTTT. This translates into CASSARTGPNSPLHF.

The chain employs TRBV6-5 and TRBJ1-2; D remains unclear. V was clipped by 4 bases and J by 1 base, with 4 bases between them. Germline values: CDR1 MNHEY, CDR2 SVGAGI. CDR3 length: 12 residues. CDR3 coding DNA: TGTGCCAGCAGTTCACATAACTATGGCTACACCTTC. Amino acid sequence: CASSSHNYGYTF.

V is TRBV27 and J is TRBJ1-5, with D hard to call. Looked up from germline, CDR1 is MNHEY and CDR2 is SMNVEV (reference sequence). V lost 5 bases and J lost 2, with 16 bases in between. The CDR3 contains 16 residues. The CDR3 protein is CASSPQRVVGNQPQHF. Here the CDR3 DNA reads TGTGCCAGCAGTCCACAGCGGGTGGTGGGCAATCAGCCCCAGCATTTT.

The CDR3 DNA is TGTGCCAGCAGGGGGCAGGGGGCCAGAGGAGCTTTCTTT. As protein: CASRGQGARGAFF. The chain couples TRBV6-5 to TRBJ1-1, with 8 bases lining up with TRBD1. There are 13 residues in the CDR3. CDR1 and CDR2 (germline): MNHEY, SVGAGI. The J segment lost 10 bases and the V segment lost 6 bases, leaving 10 bases of the junction unmatched.

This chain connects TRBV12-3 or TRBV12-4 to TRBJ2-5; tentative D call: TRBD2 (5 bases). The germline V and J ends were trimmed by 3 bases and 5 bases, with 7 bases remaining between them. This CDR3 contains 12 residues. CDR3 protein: CASSLRVETQYF. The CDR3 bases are TGTGCCAGCAGTTTGAGGGTCGAGACCCAGTACTTC.

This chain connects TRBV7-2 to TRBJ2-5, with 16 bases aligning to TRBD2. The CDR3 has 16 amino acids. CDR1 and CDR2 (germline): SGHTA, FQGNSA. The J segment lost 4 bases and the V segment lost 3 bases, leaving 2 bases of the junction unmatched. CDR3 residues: CASSLGLAGGIETQYF. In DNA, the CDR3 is TGTGCCAGCAGCTTGGGACTAGCGGGGGGGATAGAGACCCAGTACTTC.

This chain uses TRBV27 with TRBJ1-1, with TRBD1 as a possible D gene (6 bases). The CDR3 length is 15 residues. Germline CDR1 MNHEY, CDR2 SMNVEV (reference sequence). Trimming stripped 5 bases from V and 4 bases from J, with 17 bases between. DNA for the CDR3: TGTGCCAGCAGTCTTACAGGGAATCGGGCCACTGAAGCTTTCTTT. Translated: CASSLTGNRATEAFF.

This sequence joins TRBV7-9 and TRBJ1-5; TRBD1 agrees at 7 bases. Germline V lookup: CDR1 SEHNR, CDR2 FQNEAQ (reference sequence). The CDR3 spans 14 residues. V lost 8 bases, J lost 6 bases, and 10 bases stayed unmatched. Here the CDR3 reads CASVLDREGQPQHF. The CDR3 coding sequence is TGTGCCAGCGTCTTAGACAGGGAGGGTCAGCCCCAGCATTTT.

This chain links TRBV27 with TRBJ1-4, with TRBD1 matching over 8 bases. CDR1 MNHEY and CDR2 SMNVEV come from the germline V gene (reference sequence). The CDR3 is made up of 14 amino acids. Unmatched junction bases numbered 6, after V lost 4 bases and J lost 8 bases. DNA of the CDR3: TGTGCCAGCAGTTCGACAGGGGAGAGCGAAAAACTGTTTTTT. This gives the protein CASSSTGESEKLFF.

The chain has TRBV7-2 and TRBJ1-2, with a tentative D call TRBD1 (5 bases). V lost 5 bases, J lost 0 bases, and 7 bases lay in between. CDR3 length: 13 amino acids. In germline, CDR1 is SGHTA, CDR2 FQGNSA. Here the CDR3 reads CASSTTANYGYTF. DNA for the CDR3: TGTGCCAGCAGCACGACAGCTAACTATGGCTACACCTTC.

CDR3 DNA sequence: TGCGCCAGCAGCCAAGACCGGGACATAAATTCACCCCTCCACTTT. Translating gives CASSQDRDINSPLHF. This chain links TRBV4-3 with TRBJ1-6; D is perhaps TRBD1 (6 bases). V lost 0 bases and J lost 7, with 10 bases in between. The germline V gene has CDR1 LGHNA and CDR2 YSLEER. The CDR3 runs 15 residues.

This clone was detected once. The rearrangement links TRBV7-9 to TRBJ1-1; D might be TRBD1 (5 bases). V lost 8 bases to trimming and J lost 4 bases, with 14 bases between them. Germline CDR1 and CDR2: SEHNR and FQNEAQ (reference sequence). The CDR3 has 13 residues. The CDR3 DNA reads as TGTGCCAGCGATTCCTACAGGAGCACTGAAGCTTTCTTT. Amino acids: CASDSYRSTEAFF.

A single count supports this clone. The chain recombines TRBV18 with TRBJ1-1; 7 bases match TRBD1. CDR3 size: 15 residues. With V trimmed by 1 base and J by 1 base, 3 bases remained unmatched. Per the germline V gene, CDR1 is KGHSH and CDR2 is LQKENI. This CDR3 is CASSPLGQPNTEAFF. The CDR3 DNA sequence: TGTGCCAGCTCACCACTGGGACAGCCGAACACTGAAGCTTTCTTT.

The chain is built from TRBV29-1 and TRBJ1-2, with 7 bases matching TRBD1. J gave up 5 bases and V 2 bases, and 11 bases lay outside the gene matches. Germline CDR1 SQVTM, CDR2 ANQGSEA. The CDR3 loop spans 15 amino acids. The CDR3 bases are TGCAGCGTTGAACAAACAGGGGCGGGGGGTTATGGCTACACCTTC. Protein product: CSVEQTGAGGYGYTF.

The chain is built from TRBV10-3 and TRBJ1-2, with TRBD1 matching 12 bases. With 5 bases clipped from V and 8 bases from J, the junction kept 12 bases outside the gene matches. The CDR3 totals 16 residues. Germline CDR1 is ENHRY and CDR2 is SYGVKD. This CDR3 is CAISTVPGQGAGGYTF. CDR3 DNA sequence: TGTGCCATCAGTACCGTCCCGGGACAGGGGGCGGGGGGCTACACCTTC.

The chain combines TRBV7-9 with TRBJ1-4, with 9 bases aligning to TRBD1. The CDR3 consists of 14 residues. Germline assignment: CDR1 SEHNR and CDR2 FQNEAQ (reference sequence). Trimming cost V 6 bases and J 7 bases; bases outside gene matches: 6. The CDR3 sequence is CASSLQGASEKLFF. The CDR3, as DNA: TGTGCCAGCAGTCTACAGGGGGCTTCTGAAAAACTGTTTTTT. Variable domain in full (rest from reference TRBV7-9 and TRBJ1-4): DTGVSQNPRHKITKRGQNVTFRCDPISEHNRLYWYRQTLGQGPEFLTYFQNEAQLEKSRLLSDRFSAERPKGSFSTLEIQRTEQGDSAMYLCASSLQGASEKLFFGSGTQLSVL.

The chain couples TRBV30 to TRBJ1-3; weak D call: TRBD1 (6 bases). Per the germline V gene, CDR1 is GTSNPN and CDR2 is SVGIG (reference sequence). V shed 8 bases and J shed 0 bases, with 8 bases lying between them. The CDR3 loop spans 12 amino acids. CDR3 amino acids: CAGQYSGNTIYF. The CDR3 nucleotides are TGTGCCGGACAGTACTCTGGAAACACCATATATTTT.